What follows are 24 T cell receptor beta chains derived from one specimen sequenced in a study of graft-versus-host responses after intestinal transplantation. Sequencing was performed with immunoSEQ multiplex PCR; in TCRdb, only in-frame clones are kept and a portion is missing. This sample has around 17,000 clones, with about 80% found just once. Lymphocytes from graft epithelium and lamina propria were isolated. The starting material was ileum tissue, obtained 17 days after transplant. The receptor set was obtained from a human patient who received an intestinal transplant, so some T cells may come from the graft donor.

A note on this clone: This specimen includes other DNA sequences encoding the same CDR3. V usage is TRBV28 and J usage is TRBJ1-3; D not certain. The V end lost 3 bases, the J end lost 4 bases, and 10 bases lay between the germline ends. The CDR3 has 14 residues. Germline V CDR1 and CDR2: MDHEN, SYDVKM. The CDR3 loop reads CASSLGGSGNTIYF. The CDR3 DNA sequence: TGTGCCAGCAGTTTGGGAGGGAGCGGAAACACCATATATTTT.

This clone appeared a few times. The CDR3 reads CASSLVLGGLGYDEQFF. For the CDR3, the DNA is TGCGCCAGCAGCTTGGTGTTAGGGGGACTAGGATACGATGAGCAGTTCTTC. The genes are TRBV5-1 and TRBJ2-1; 8 bases line up with TRBD2. Germline V gene sequence: CDR1 SGHRS, CDR2 YFSETQ. The CDR3 is 17 residues long. V dropped 0 bases and J dropped 8; count of bases not matched to a gene: 13.

The chain has TRBV6-5 and TRBJ2-7; possible D gene TRBD1, 5 bases. Per germline, CDR1 MNHEY and CDR2 SVGAGI. V was pared by 5 bases and J by 3 bases, with 5 bases between. The CDR3 has 11 residues. The CDR3 loop reads CASSDSYEQYF. The CDR3 region has the DNA TGTGCCAGCAGTGACAGCTACGAGCAGTACTTC.

The rearrangement links TRBV4-2 to TRBJ1-4; D unclear. The CDR3 totals 15 residues. V was shortened by 3 bases and J by 8 bases, with 16 bases between the two germline ends. The germline CDR1 and CDR2 sequences are LGHNA and YNFKEQ. For the CDR3, the DNA is TGTGCCAGCAGCCAGCCTTTTTGGGGTGGAGAAAAACTGTTTTTT. Translated: CASSQPFWGGEKLFF.

The rearrangement uses TRBV7-9 and TRBJ1-4, with no clear D. Trimming cost V 5 bases and J 3 bases, with 19 bases left between them. The germline V gene encodes CDR1 SEHNR and CDR2 FQNEAQ (reference sequence). The CDR3 has 17 residues. The CDR3 DNA reads TGTGCCAGCAGCGAAATCGGTTTTGGTTCGGCTAATGAAAAACTGTTTTTT. Amino acid sequence: CASSEIGFGSANEKLFF.

This clone was recorded only once. The chain carries TRBV5-1 and TRBJ2-2, with D possibly TRBD1 on 5 matching bases. CDR1 SGHRS and CDR2 YFSETQ come from the germline V gene. CDR3 length equals 14 residues. V was trimmed by 4 bases and J by 6 bases, leaving 13 bases between them. The CDR3: CASSGRAGAGELFF. The CDR3 bases are TGCGCCAGCAGCGGCAGGGCTGGCGCCGGGGAGCTGTTTTTT.

The chain links TRBV6-6 to TRBJ2-7; weak D call: TRBD2 (6 bases). The CDR3 has 14 residues. CDR1 and CDR2 (germline): MNHNY, SVGAGI (reference sequence). V lost 2 bases and J lost 2, with 10 bases in between. CDR3 DNA: TGTGCCAGCAGTTACGGGCGGGGAGCCTACGAGCAGTACTTC. Its translation: CASSYGRGAYEQYF.

The rearrangement uses TRBV4-1 and TRBJ2-1, with 12 bases that match TRBD2. V shed 4 bases and J 7 bases; nucleotides not matched to a gene: 14. Germline V gene sequence: CDR1 MGHRA, CDR2 YSYEKL. The CDR3 contains 18 residues. The CDR3 region is CASSPHLGGLAGSNEQFF. The CDR3 DNA sequence: TGCGCCAGCAGCCCCCATCTTGGTGGACTAGCGGGAAGTAATGAGCAGTTCTTC.

The chain links TRBV29-1 to TRBJ2-1; no clear D gene. Germline V gene data show CDR1 as SQVTM and CDR2 as ANQGSEA. The CDR3 covers 13 residues. The V and J ends lost 4 bases and 4 bases respectively, with 11 bases between them. CDR3 in amino acids: CSVGVAHYNEQFF. The CDR3 DNA reads as TGCAGCGTTGGAGTAGCCCATTACAATGAGCAGTTCTTC.

The V gene is TRBV5-8, the J gene TRBJ2-2; 14 nucleotides align to TRBD2. The CDR3 runs to 18 residues. Germline CDR1 is SGHTS and CDR2 is YDEGEE. V dropped 1 base and J dropped 4; count of bases not matched to a gene: 6. Here the CDR3 DNA reads TGTGCCAGCAGCTTGATAACAGGACTAGCGGGAGGCACCGGGGAGCTGTTTTTT. Translated: CASSLITGLAGGTGELFF.

The V gene is TRBV10-3, the J gene TRBJ2-1; 9 positions match TRBD2. The CDR3 is 16 amino acids. The germline gives CDR1 ENHRY, CDR2 SYGVKD. V dropped 3 bases and J dropped 0; count of bases not matched to a gene: 3. The CDR3 spells CAISEGRGGSYNEQFF. The CDR3 coding sequence is TGTGCCATCAGTGAAGGGCGGGGGGGCTCCTACAATGAGCAGTTCTTC.

V is TRBV7-9 and J is TRBJ2-1; no definite D call. CDR3 length: 15 residues. Germline V lookup: CDR1 SEHNR, CDR2 FQNEAQ (reference sequence). Trimming took 3 bases from V and 1 from J, leaving 10 bases between them. In DNA, the CDR3 is TGTGCCAGCAGCTTGGGGTGGGGTTCCTACAATGAGCAGTTCTTC. It yields the protein CASSLGWGSYNEQFF.

Comment on this clone: A junction boundary mismatches the germline segment, possibly from a read error. The chain employs TRBV13 and TRBJ2-7; D tentatively reads TRBD1 or TRBD2 (5 bases each). The CDR3 totals 15 residues. Germline CDR1 is PRHDT and CDR2 is FYEKMQ (reference sequence). The CDR3: CASSLGTSRAYEQYF. CDR3 coding DNA: TGTGCCAGCAGCCTAGGGACCTCTAGGGCCTACGAGCAGTACTTC.

V usage is TRBV28 and J usage is TRBJ2-3; D unresolved. The CDR3 is made up of 15 amino acids. Germline loops: CDR1 MDHEN, CDR2 SYDVKM. Trimming took 3 bases from V and 0 from J, leaving 10 bases between them. Written as DNA, the CDR3 is TGTGCCAGCAGTTTCGGGTTCTCTAGCACAGATACGCAGTATTTT. Its protein product is CASSFGFSSTDTQYF. The full variable domain, its missing parts supplied by reference TRBV28 and TRBJ2-3, is DVKVTQSSRYLVKRTGEKVFLECVQDMDHENMFWYRQDPGLGLRLIYFSYDVKMKEKGDIPEGYSVSREKKERFSLILESASTNQTSMYLCASSFGFSSTDTQYFGPGTRLTVL.

This clone was seen only once. This sequence joins TRBV9 and TRBJ2-7, with D perhaps matching TRBD1 (5 bases). CDR3 length equals 16 residues. V was clipped by 0 bases and J by 3 bases, with 16 bases between them. CDR1 SGDLS and CDR2 YYNGEE come from the germline V gene. CDR3 sequence (DNA): TGTGCCAGCAGCGTAGGACAGACCGGCTATTTCTACGAGCAGTACTTC. The encoded protein is CASSVGQTGYFYEQYF.

The V gene is TRBV6-1, the J gene TRBJ2-1; 14 positions match TRBD2. Germline CDR1 is MNHNS and CDR2 is SASEGT. The CDR3 totals 16 residues. V trimming: 4 bases; J trimming: 4 bases; junction bases outside the gene matches: 3. CDR3 bases: TGTGCCAGCAGTGGACGACTAGCGGGGGGGTACAATGAGCAGTTCTTC. Protein sequence: CASSGRLAGGYNEQFF.

This sequence joins TRBV5-6 and TRBJ1-1, with D unresolved. V was clipped by 1 base and J by 3 bases, with 10 bases between them. This CDR3 comprises 14 residues. Germline CDR1 SGHDT, CDR2 YYEEEE. DNA for the CDR3: TGTGCCAGCAGCTTGAGGGCATTGGACACTGAAGCTTTCTTT. Its protein product is CASSLRALDTEAFF.

The chain employs TRBV9 and TRBJ1-2; TRBD1 matches at 8 bases. This CDR3 contains 14 residues. Germline CDR1 is SGDLS and CDR2 is YYNGEE. The ends lost 3 bases at V and 5 bases at J; junction bases unmatched: 6. This CDR3 reads CASSEHQGAYGYTF. The CDR3 coding sequence is TGTGCCAGCAGCGAACACCAGGGGGCTTATGGCTACACCTTC.

This chain joins TRBV7-6 and TRBJ2-3, with 9 bases aligning to TRBD1. The length of the CDR3 is 16 residues. V lost 1 base, J lost 2 bases, and 4 bases stayed unmatched. Germline values: CDR1 SGHVS, CDR2 FNYEAQ. CDR3 protein: CASSLVGTGPTDTQYF. The CDR3 DNA sequence: TGTGCCAGCAGCTTAGTAGGGACAGGGCCCACAGATACGCAGTATTTT.

This clone was counted a few times. The V and J genes are TRBV5-6 and TRBJ2-7; 9 bases fit TRBD1. The ends lost 4 bases at V and 6 bases at J; junction bases unmatched: 8. Germline values: CDR1 SGHDT, CDR2 YYEEEE. The CDR3 runs 14 residues. The CDR3 here is CASSLNRGQGEQYF. The DNA of the CDR3 is TGTGCCAGCAGCCTTAACAGGGGGCAAGGCGAGCAGTACTTC. The full variable domain, in which reference TRBV5-6 and TRBJ2-7 provide the parts outside the CDR3, is DAGVTQSPTHLIKTRGQQVTLRCSPKSGHDTVSWYQQALGQGPQFIFQYYEEEERQRGNFPDRFSGHQFPNYSSELNVNALLLGDSALYLCASSLNRGQGEQYFGPGTRLTVT.

The CDR3 spells CASSAGLAGGFRDTQYF. CDR3 sequence (DNA): TGTGCCAGCAGCGCGGGACTAGCGGGAGGTTTCAGAGATACGCAGTATTTT. The chain combines TRBV9 with TRBJ2-3; TRBD2 matches at 15 bases. After removal of 3 bases from V and 5 bases from J, the junction contained 7 bases not matched to a gene. The germline V gene encodes CDR1 SGDLS and CDR2 YYNGEE. This CDR3 has 17 residues.

Written as DNA, the CDR3 is TGTGCCAGCAGCTTGTACGGGAGCACTGCAGATACGCAGTATTTT. This encodes CASSLYGSTADTQYF. V gene TRBV5-6 combines with J gene TRBJ2-3, with a weak D call TRBD2 (6 bases). Trimming removed 1 base at V and 4 bases at J, with 13 bases between. The length of the CDR3 is 15 residues. The germline V gene encodes CDR1 SGHDT and CDR2 YYEEEE.

V gene TRBV27 combines with J gene TRBJ2-7; perhaps TRBD1 as D (5 bases). The CDR3 is 14 residues long. Germline CDR1 reads MNHEY; CDR2 reads SMNVEV (reference sequence). Deletions cut 0 bases from V and 5 bases from J, with 11 bases between. The CDR3 sequence: CASSLSDTLDEQYF. CDR3 DNA: TGTGCCAGCAGTTTATCGGACACCCTTGACGAGCAGTACTTC.

The chain recombines TRBV2 with TRBJ2-2; 8 nucleotides agree with TRBD1. Per the germline V gene, CDR1 is SNHLY and CDR2 is FYNNEI. CDR3 length: 16 residues. After removal of 5 bases from V and 4 bases from J, the junction contained 9 bases not matched to a gene. The CDR3 nucleotides read TGTGCCAGCAGTCTAACCAGGACAGGGCCCACCGGGGAGCTGTTTTTT. Protein sequence: CASSLTRTGPTGELFF.